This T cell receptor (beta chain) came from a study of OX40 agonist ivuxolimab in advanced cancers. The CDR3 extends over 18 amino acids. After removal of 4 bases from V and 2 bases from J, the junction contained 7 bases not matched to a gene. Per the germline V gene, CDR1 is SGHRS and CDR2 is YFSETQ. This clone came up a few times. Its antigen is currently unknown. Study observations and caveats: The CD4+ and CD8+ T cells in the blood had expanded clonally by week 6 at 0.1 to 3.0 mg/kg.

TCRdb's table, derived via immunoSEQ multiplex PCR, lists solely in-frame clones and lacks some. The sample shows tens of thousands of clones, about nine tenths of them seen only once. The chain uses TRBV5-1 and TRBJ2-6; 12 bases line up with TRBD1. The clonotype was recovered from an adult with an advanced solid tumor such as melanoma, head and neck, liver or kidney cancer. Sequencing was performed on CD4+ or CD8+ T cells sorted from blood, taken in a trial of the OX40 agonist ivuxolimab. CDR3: CASSPPGQGAPGANVLTF. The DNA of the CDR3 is TGCGCCAGCAGCCCCCCGGGACAGGGGGCACCTGGGGCCAACGTCCTGACTTTC.